Here is one TCR beta chain with its context. Its specificity is not known. A much larger clonotype is one base distant, so this may be a read error. The sample belongs to a study of CD8+CD57+ T cells in acquired aplastic anemia. Overall study results and limits: Significant differences in CD8+ Simpson's diversity were not observed between patients and controls.

Profiles of TCR beta VDJ and CDR3 were generated from a genomic DNA template. TCRdb passed the reads through MiXCR, listing each CDR3 protein once. The repertoire consists of hundreds of thousands of distinct CDR3 sequences, with about a third occurring once and the leading ten covering less than 0.85%. Germline CDR1 is SEHNR and CDR2 is FQNEAQ (reference sequence). The CDR3 consists of 14 residues. All sequencing subjects had displayed CD8+CD57+ cell expansion on flow cytometry. With no exception, the patients had severe acquired aplastic anemia. Patients were treatment-naive when blood was sampled. The clonotype was recovered from a human donor with aplastic anemia. The rearrangement joins TRBV7-9 to TRBJ2-5, with D possibly being TRBD1 (6 bases). Sequencing was performed on sorted CD4+, CD8+, or CD8+CD57+ T cells (not recorded which) from PBMCs. CDR3 loop: CASSLGTVQETQCF. CDR3 nucleotides: TGTGCCAGCAGCTTAGGGACAGTGCAAGAGACCCAGTGCTTC.